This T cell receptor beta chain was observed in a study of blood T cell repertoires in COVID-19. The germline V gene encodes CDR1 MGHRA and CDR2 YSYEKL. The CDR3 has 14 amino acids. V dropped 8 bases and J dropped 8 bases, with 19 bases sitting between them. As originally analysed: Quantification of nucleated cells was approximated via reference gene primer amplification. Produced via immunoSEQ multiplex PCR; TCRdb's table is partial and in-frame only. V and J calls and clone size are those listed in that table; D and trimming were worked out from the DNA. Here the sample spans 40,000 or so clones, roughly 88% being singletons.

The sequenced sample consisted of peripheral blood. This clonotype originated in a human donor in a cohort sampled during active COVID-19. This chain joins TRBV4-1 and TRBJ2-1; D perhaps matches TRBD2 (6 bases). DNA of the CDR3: TGCGCCAGCGCCGTGAGCTCCGGAGGGGATGAGCAGTTCTTC. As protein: CASAVSSGGDEQFF.